The rows below give T cell receptor beta chains drawn from one sample of a study of CD8 T cells in Susac syndrome. From the immunoSEQ multiplex PCR reads, TCRdb called clonotypes with MiXCR, one entry per CDR3 protein. The sample includes under 95,000 distinct CDR3 sequences, roughly 94% seen only once; the top ten take about 0.45%. Sequenced material: CD8+ T cells from PBMCs. Receptor source: a human donor with Susac syndrome. CDR3s include the opening cysteine and the closing phenylalanine or tryptophan. The D gene is left open where the match is weak. Some rows have no size entry. The others give once, few or many, or a class for an expanded clone.

clone size	CDR3 length	D gene	V gene	J gene	CDR3 DNA	CDR3 protein
NA	15	NA	TRBV9	TRBJ2-5	TGTGCCAGCAGCGTAGGAGGTAGGGGGCAAGAGACCCAGTACTTC	CASSVGGRGQETQYF
NA	12	NA	TRBV20-1	TRBJ2-7	TGCAGTGCTAGGGGAGAAATCTACGAGCAGTACTTC	CSARGEIYEQYF
NA	15	NA	TRBV6-5	TRBJ2-3	TGTGCCAGCAGTTTCGCAGGTTTGATCGCAGATACGCAGTATTTT	CASSFAGLIADTQYF
once	15	TRBD2	TRBV20-1	TRBJ2-7	TGCAGTGCTAGAGACCCGGGACTAGCGGCCTACGAGCAGTACTTC	CSARDPGLAAYEQYF
NA	12	NA	TRBV2	TRBJ2-1	TGTGCCAGCAGTGAAGCGCGACAGGAGCAGTTCTTC	CASSEARQEQFF
NA	11	NA	TRBV30	TRBJ2-7	TGTGCCCTACTGGGCTCCTACGAGCAGTACTTC	CALLGSYEQYF
NA	16	NA	TRBV28	TRBJ2-7	TGTGCCAGCAGTTTAATGCCAGGGGAAAGCTCCTACGAGCAGTACTTC	CASSLMPGESSYEQYF
NA	14	NA	TRBV7-6	TRBJ2-6	TGTGCCAGCAGCTCCCCGACGGCGGCCAACGTCCTGACTTTC	CASSSPTAANVLTF
NA	13	NA	TRBV5-6	TRBJ1-4	TGTGCCAGCCCCCTGGGGACTAATGAAAAACTGTTTTTT	CASPLGTNEKLFF
NA	13	NA	TRBV6-5	TRBJ2-1	TGTGCCAGCAGTTACGGTACTCGCAATGAGCAGTTCTTC	CASSYGTRNEQFF
NA	13	NA	TRBV5-6	TRBJ1-5	TGTGCCAGCAGCCCAAGGGGCAATCAGCCCCAGCATTTT	CASSPRGNQPQHF
NA	13	NA	TRBV4-1	TRBJ2-5	TGCGCCAGCAGTAGGCTAGCTGAAGAGACCCAGTACTTC	CASSRLAEETQYF
NA	13	TRBD2	TRBV9	TRBJ2-1	TGTGCCAGCAGCGGGGGACTAGCTGATGAGCAGTTCTTC	CASSGGLADEQFF
NA	15	TRBD2	TRBV27	TRBJ2-7	TGTGCCAGCAGTTCCGGGACTAGCGGGTACTACGAGCAGTACTTC	CASSSGTSGYYEQYF
NA	14	TRBD2	TRBV29-1	TRBJ2-1	TGCAGCGTTCCTGGACTAGCGTCCTACAATGAGCAGTTCTTC	CSVPGLASYNEQFF
NA	16	NA	TRBV20-1	TRBJ2-7	TGCAGTGCTAGACCATATAGGGGTCGGGGTGCCTACGAGCAGTACTTC	CSARPYRGRGAYEQYF
NA	12	NA	TRBV29-1	TRBJ2-4	TGCAGCGCACTGGGAGCCAAAAACATTCAGTACTTC	CSALGAKNIQYF
NA	14	NA	TRBV6-2/TRBV6-3	TRBJ2-7	TGTGCCAGCAGTTACACGACAGTAAAGAACGAGCAGTACTTC	CASSYTTVKNEQYF
NA	15	TRBD2	TRBV27	TRBJ2-7	TGTGCCAGCAGTTCCCTTAGCGGGGGTAGCCACGAGCAGTACTTC	CASSSLSGGSHEQYF
NA	16	NA	TRBV13	TRBJ2-5	TGTGCCAGCAGCTTCGGAGCTAGGGCTAACCAAGAGACCCAGTACTTC	CASSFGARANQETQYF
once	11	NA	TRBV29-1	TRBJ1-2	TGCAGCGTTGAGGGGGGGAACTTTAGGACCTTC	CSVEGGNFRTF
NA	16	NA	TRBV20-1	TRBJ2-5	TGCAGTGCGAGAGCCATCCCGGGCCGGGAGTCGGAGACCCAGTACTTC	CSARAIPGRESETQYF
NA	16	TRBD1	TRBV23-1	TRBJ2-7	TGCGCCAGCAGTCAATCGGAGCGACAGGGGAACCACGAGCAGTACTTC	CASSQSERQGNHEQYF
NA	13	NA	TRBV25-1	TRBJ1-1	TGTGCCAGCAGTGACTTAGTGGGTACTGAAGCTTTCTTT	CASSDLVGTEAFF
NA	14	NA	TRBV4-3	TRBJ2-7	TGCGCCAGCAGCCTCGCAGGGGGGAGTTACGAGCAGTACTTC	CASSLAGGSYEQYF
NA	17	NA	TRBV21-1	TRBJ2-6	TGTGCCAGCAGCACCAGACCCGGGGGGACTGGGGCCAACGTCCTGACTTTC	CASSTRPGGTGANVLTF
NA	12	NA	TRBV20-1	TRBJ1-2	TGCAGTGCTAGCGACGATGGTTATGGCTACACCTTC	CSASDDGYGYTF